The clone carrying this T cell receptor beta chain occurred a few times. The antigen is not known. The data were taken from a study of cytomegalovirus exposure and HLA in healthy donors. The PCR was carried out with 60 Vbeta primers and 13 Jbeta primers. This table comes from immunoSEQ multiplex PCR, and its TCRdb copy is limited to in-frame clones, with some not included. The repertoire holds about 170,000 clones, with over 80% as singletons. Whole-study results and caveats: Rarity held for most TCR sequences, but there were some public TCRs that occurred in many donors.

The sequencing input was PBMCs. This TCR was recovered from a male donor in good health and CMV-seronegative.

CDR3 amino acids: CAWSRQLIKDTQYF. The CDR3 coding sequence is TGTGCCTGGAGTCGACAGTTAATTAAAGATACGCAGTATTTT. The rearrangement links TRBV30 to TRBJ2-3; D possibly corresponds to TRBD1 (5 bases). Deletions cut 2 bases from V and 5 bases from J, with 14 bases between. Germline V gene lookup returns CDR1 GTSNPN and CDR2 SVGIG (reference sequence). The CDR3 covers 14 residues.